The sequence of this TCR beta chain was determined in a study of blood T cell repertoires in COVID-19. About the research overall: Spain, Italy and the United States supplied samples that represented acute and convalescent COVID-19. The analysed material was cDNA or gDNA that came from T cells, B-cell-depleted T cells, or PBMCs.

As handled by the study authors: The assay estimated nucleated cells by amplifying reference gene primers. The assay was immunoSEQ multiplex PCR, and TCRdb's table has in-frame clones only and misses some. The V and J calls and clone size come from that table; D and trimming were worked out from the DNA. Counted here are hundreds of thousands of clones, around nine tenths occurring once; the ten biggest clones make up about 2.1%. V lost 5 bases and J lost 5; bases outside the gene matches: 13. CDR1 is SGHTA, CDR2 FQGTGA, per germline. The CDR3 runs to 17 residues. This TCR came from a woman between 40 and 50 years old who had recovered from COVID-19. V and J are TRBV7-3 and TRBJ2-1, with TRBD2 matching 9 bases. Specimen: peripheral blood. CDR3 sequence (DNA): TGTGCCAGCAGCCGAAACCCCAGACTAGCGGCTAACAATGAGCAGTTCTTC. Translation: CASSRNPRLAANNEQFF.